These T cell receptor beta chains were read from a single sample in a study of shared T cell receptors in the human thymus. TCRdb keeps only in-frame clones here, not all; method: immunoSEQ multiplex PCR. The sample records hundreds of thousands of clones, 88% being singletons. The sample was also reused in another study, on human thymus T cells.

The sequencing input was thymocytes. Receptors originate from a boy under three years old with a congenital heart defect. CDR3s include the opening cysteine and the closing phenylalanine or tryptophan. The order of the fields is D gene, clone size, V gene, J gene, CDR3 protein, CDR3 DNA. D genes are given only for firm matches. The listing skips clone size in some rows; elsewhere it reads once, few, many or a size class.

-,-,TRBV27,TRBJ2-2,CASSFITDTGELFF,TGTGCCAGCAGTTTTATAACGGACACCGGGGAGCTGTTTTTT
-,-,TRBV6-5,TRBJ2-3,CASGRGSTDTQYF,TGTGCCAGCGGGAGGGGGAGCACAGATACGCAGTATTTT
-,-,TRBV2,TRBJ2-7,CASTRDSEQYF,TGTGCCAGCACCAGGGATAGCGAGCAGTACTTC
-,few,TRBV7-9,TRBJ2-1,CASSYSWGESNEQFF,TGTGCCAGCAGCTACTCTTGGGGGGAAAGTAATGAGCAGTTCTTC
TRBD1,-,TRBV9,TRBJ1-4,CASSGEGADNEKLFF,TGTGCCAGCAGCGGAGAGGGGGCCGATAATGAAAAACTGTTTTTT
TRBD2,-,TRBV5-8,TRBJ2-5,CASSTLAVPETQYF,TGTGCCAGCAGCACGCTAGCGGTCCCGGAGACCCAGTACTTC
TRBD2,-,TRBV4-3,TRBJ2-5,CASSQGLAGTQETQYF,TGCGCCAGCAGCCAAGGGCTAGCGGGAACTCAAGAGACCCAGTACTTC
TRBD2,-,TRBV4-3,TRBJ2-5,CASSQDVGGGETQYF,TGCGCCAGCAGCCAAGATGTCGGGGGGGGAGAGACCCAGTACTTC
-,once,TRBV15,TRBJ2-3,CATSRDGWEKHTQYF,TGTGCCACCAGCAGAGATGGGTGGGAGAAGCATACGCAGTATTTT
TRBD1,-,TRBV28,TRBJ2-4,CASSFLGQGLAKNIQYF,TGTGCCAGCAGTTTTCTAGGACAGGGACTAGCCAAAAACATTCAGTACTTC
TRBD2,-,TRBV4-3,TRBJ2-5,CASSQGLPGLAGQETQYF,TGCGCCAGCAGCCAGGGTCTCCCTGGACTAGCGGGACAGGAGACCCAGTACTTC
TRBD1,-,TRBV27,TRBJ2-7,CASSLSRDRAYEQYF,TGTGCCAGCAGTTTATCGCGGGACAGGGCATACGAGCAGTACTTC
-,-,TRBV30,TRBJ1-1,CAWRTSEVRKTEAFF,TGTGCCTGGAGGACCTCGGAGGTTAGGAAAACTGAAGCTTTCTTT
-,-,TRBV2,TRBJ1-1,CASSRAEAFF,TGTGCCAGCAGTCGAGCCGAAGCTTTCTTT
-,-,TRBV19,TRBJ2-5,CASSATKGETQYF,TGTGCCAGTAGTGCGACGAAGGGGGAGACCCAGTACTTC
-,-,TRBV19,TRBJ2-5,CASTPARGQETQYF,TGTGCCAGTACCCCGGCCCGCGGACAAGAGACCCAGTACTTC
-,-,TRBV28,TRBJ1-1,CASSSHTLMDTEAFF,TGTGCCAGCAGTTCCCACACCCTTATGGACACTGAAGCTTTCTTT
-,-,TRBV25-1,TRBJ2-1,CASSEYLGVSYNEQFF,TGTGCCAGCAGTGAATATTTAGGGGTCTCCTACAATGAGCAGTTCTTC
-,-,TRBV2,TRBJ1-1,CASSEVRRGTEAFF,TGTGCCAGCAGTGAAGTGCGCCGGGGCACTGAAGCTTTCTTT
TRBD1,once,TRBV4-2,TRBJ2-4,CASSHSRGAKNIQYF,TGTGCCAGCAGCCACAGCAGGGGGGCCAAAAACATTCAGTACTTC
-,-,TRBV2,TRBJ2-7,CASSEVSWVEGTSYEQYF,TGTGCCAGCAGTGAAGTTAGTTGGGTGGAGGGAACATCCTACGAGCAGTACTTC
TRBD2,-,TRBV4-2,TRBJ2-7,CASSETSGRYRREQYF,TGTGCCAGCAGCGAGACTAGCGGGAGGTATCGGCGCGAGCAGTACTTC
-,-,TRBV20-1,TRBJ2-1,CSARKAREQFF,TGCAGTGCTAGAAAGGCCAGGGAGCAGTTCTTC
-,-,TRBV5-4,TRBJ2-1,CASSLDPGLNLDEQFF,TGTGCCAGCAGCTTGGATCCGGGACTCAATTTGGATGAGCAGTTCTTC
-,-,TRBV5-4,TRBJ2-7,CASSFQDTTTYEQYF,TGTGCCAGCAGCTTCCAGGACACTACAACCTACGAGCAGTACTTC
-,-,TRBV6-5,TRBJ1-1,CASRPTDPMGEAFF,TGTGCCAGCAGACCGACAGACCCTATGGGGGAAGCTTTCTTT
-,-,TRBV27,TRBJ1-2,CASSLKAKRRDYGYTF,TGTGCCAGCAGTCTCAAGGCCAAGCGGCGGGACTATGGCTACACCTTC
TRBD1,once,TRBV28,TRBJ2-7,CASSSTTGAGYEQYF,TGTGCCAGCAGTTCCACGACAGGGGCGGGCTACGAGCAGTACTTC
-,-,TRBV25-1,TRBJ1-6,CASSELDLLPLHF,TGTGCCAGCAGTGAATTGGACTTGTTACCCCTCCACTTT
-,few,TRBV21-1,TRBJ1-2,CASVQGEAGYTF,TGTGCCAGCGTACAGGGTGAGGCTGGCTACACCTTC
-,-,TRBV27,TRBJ1-5,CASSLAENQPQHF,TGTGCCAGCAGTTTAGCTGAGAATCAGCCCCAGCATTTT
TRBD2,-,TRBV29-1,TRBJ2-1,CSVGFSGRYDNEQFF,TGCAGCGTCGGATTTAGCGGGAGGTACGACAATGAGCAGTTCTTC
TRBD2,-,TRBV19,TRBJ2-2,CASRGTSGINTGELFF,TGTGCCAGTAGGGGGACTAGCGGGATTAACACCGGGGAGCTGTTTTTT
-,-,TRBV27,TRBJ2-7,CASSTVSARDEQYF,TGTGCCAGCTCAACTGTGAGCGCCCGAGACGAGCAGTACTTC
TRBD2,-,TRBV28,TRBJ2-1,CASSSPSWLAGDNEQFF,TGTGCCAGCAGTTCTCCCTCGTGGCTAGCGGGAGACAATGAGCAGTTCTTC
-,-,TRBV19,TRBJ1-5,CASSIPWGLKTPSEPQHF,TGTGCCAGTAGTATTCCGTGGGGACTGAAGACACCGAGTGAGCCCCAGCATTTT
-,few,TRBV14,TRBJ2-7,CASSRENEQYF,TGTGCCAGCAGCCGGGAGAACGAGCAGTACTTC